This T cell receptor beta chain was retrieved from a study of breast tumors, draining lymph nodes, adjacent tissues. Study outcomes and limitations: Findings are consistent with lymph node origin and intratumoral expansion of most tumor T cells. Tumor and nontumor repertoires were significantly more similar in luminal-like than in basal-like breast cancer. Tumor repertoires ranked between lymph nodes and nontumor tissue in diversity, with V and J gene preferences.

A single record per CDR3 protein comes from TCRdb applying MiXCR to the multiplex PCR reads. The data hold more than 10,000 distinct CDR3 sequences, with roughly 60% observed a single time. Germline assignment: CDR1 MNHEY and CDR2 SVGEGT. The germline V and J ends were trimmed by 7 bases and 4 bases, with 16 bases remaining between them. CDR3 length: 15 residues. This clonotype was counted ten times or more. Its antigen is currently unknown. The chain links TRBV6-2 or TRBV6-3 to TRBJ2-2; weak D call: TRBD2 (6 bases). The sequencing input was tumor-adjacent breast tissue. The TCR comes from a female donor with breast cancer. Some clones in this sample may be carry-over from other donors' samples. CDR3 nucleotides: TGTGCCAGCACTAAGTGGGGGGACGCCACCGGGGAGCTGTTTTTT. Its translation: CASTKWGDATGELFF.